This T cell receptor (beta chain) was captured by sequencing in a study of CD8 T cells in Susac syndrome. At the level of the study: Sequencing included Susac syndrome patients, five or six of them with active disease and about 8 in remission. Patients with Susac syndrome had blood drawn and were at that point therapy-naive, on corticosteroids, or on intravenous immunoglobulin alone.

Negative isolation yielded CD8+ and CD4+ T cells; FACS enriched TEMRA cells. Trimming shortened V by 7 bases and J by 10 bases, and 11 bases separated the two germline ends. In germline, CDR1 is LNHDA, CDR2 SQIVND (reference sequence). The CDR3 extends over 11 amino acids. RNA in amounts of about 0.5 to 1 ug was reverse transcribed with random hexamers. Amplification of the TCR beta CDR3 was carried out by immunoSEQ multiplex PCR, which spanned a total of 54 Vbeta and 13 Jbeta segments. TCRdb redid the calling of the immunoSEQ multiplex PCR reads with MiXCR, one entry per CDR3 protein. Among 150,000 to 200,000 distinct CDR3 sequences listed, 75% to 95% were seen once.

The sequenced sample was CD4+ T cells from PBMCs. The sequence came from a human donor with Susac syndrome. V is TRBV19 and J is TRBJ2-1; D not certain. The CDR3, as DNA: TGTGCCAGTAATGACAACAGCGAGCAGTTCTTC. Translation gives CASNDNSEQFF.